These T cell receptor beta chains were read from a single sample in a study of shared clonotypes between healthy human individuals. The data were produced by immunoSEQ multiplex PCR, yet TCRdb's version contains in-frame clones alone and is incomplete. The sample has 2.5 million or so clones, more than 90% seen once. The sequenced sample was naive CD4+ T cells sorted from blood. These receptors all come from a man younger than 35 in good health. The CDR3 runs from the conserved cysteine through the conserved F or W. The D gene is left open where the match is weak. Clone size, where shown, is once, few, many, or a class for clones that have expanded.

v_gene: TRBV27; d_gene: TRBD1; j_gene: TRBJ2-7; abundance: NA; CDR3nt: TGTGCCAGCAGTTTAGAAGGGGGCGGCGAGCAGTACTTC; CDR3aa: CASSLEGGGEQYF
v_gene: TRBV2; d_gene: NA; j_gene: TRBJ1-4; abundance: NA; CDR3nt: TGTGCCACTACAGGGTACAGTGAAAAACTGTTTTTT; CDR3aa: CATTGYSEKLFF
v_gene: TRBV6-5; d_gene: TRBD1; j_gene: TRBJ1-1; abundance: NA; CDR3nt: TGTGCCAGCAGGGACAGGGGGACTGGGAAGGGTGAAGCTTTCTTT; CDR3aa: CASRDRGTGKGEAFF
v_gene: TRBV9; d_gene: NA; j_gene: TRBJ2-3; abundance: NA; CDR3nt: TGTGCCAGCAGCTCGGAAGCGTGGGGAAACACAGATACGCAGTATTTT; CDR3aa: CASSSEAWGNTDTQYF
v_gene: TRBV6-5; d_gene: NA; j_gene: TRBJ1-6; abundance: NA; CDR3nt: TGTGCCAGCAGTTACTTCGAGGGGGGACTTTCACCCCTCCACTTT; CDR3aa: CASSYFEGGLSPLHF
v_gene: TRBV5-5; d_gene: NA; j_gene: TRBJ1-1; abundance: NA; CDR3nt: TGTGCCAGCAGGGGACGGCTGGGAGAGAACACTGAAGCTTTCTTT; CDR3aa: CASRGRLGENTEAFF
v_gene: TRBV19; d_gene: NA; j_gene: TRBJ1-2; abundance: NA; CDR3nt: TGTGCCAGTAGTATAGATCTGGTGACCAACTATGGCTACACCTTC; CDR3aa: CASSIDLVTNYGYTF
v_gene: TRBV4-2; d_gene: TRBD2; j_gene: TRBJ2-5; abundance: NA; CDR3nt: TGTGCCAGCAGCCAGGGACTAGCGGGGGACCAAGAGACCCAGTACTTC; CDR3aa: CASSQGLAGDQETQYF
v_gene: TRBV6-1; d_gene: NA; j_gene: TRBJ1-2; abundance: NA; CDR3nt: TGTGCCAGCAGTGAAGGGAAAAAGGGCGGCAATGGCTACACCTTC; CDR3aa: CASSEGKKGGNGYTF
v_gene: TRBV28; d_gene: NA; j_gene: TRBJ2-5; abundance: NA; CDR3nt: TGTGCCAGCAGTTCCCCGACGAGGGGGGGAGAGACCCAGTACTTC; CDR3aa: CASSSPTRGGETQYF
v_gene: TRBV19; d_gene: TRBD1; j_gene: TRBJ1-4; abundance: NA; CDR3nt: TGTGCCAGTAGTCCCGAACTGGGGCAGGGGGCGAGGAAACTGTTTTTT; CDR3aa: CASSPELGQGARKLFF
v_gene: TRBV7-9; d_gene: NA; j_gene: TRBJ1-4; abundance: NA; CDR3nt: TGTGCCAGCAGCTTAGGATTGGGGGACCTGACAACTAATGAAAAACTGTTTTTT; CDR3aa: CASSLGLGDLTTNEKLFF
v_gene: TRBV2; d_gene: TRBD1; j_gene: TRBJ1-4; abundance: NA; CDR3nt: TGTGCCAGCAGGGGACAGGGCGCAACTAATGAAAAACTGTTTTTT; CDR3aa: CASRGQGATNEKLFF
v_gene: TRBV5-4; d_gene: NA; j_gene: TRBJ1-2; abundance: NA; CDR3nt: TGTGCCAGCAGCCCTGACCCCAACTATGGCTACACCTTC; CDR3aa: CASSPDPNYGYTF
v_gene: TRBV5-4; d_gene: TRBD2; j_gene: TRBJ2-1; abundance: NA; CDR3nt: TGTGCCAGCAGCCGTCCCGGACTAGCGGGAGCAGATGAGCAGTTCTTC; CDR3aa: CASSRPGLAGADEQFF
v_gene: TRBV27; d_gene: NA; j_gene: TRBJ1-1; abundance: NA; CDR3nt: TGTGCCAGCAAGAGGGAGGCTGAAGCTTTCTTT; CDR3aa: CASKREAEAFF
v_gene: TRBV5-4; d_gene: NA; j_gene: TRBJ2-7; abundance: NA; CDR3nt: TGTGCCAGCAGGGCCGGGACAAACTCCTACGAGCAGTACTTC; CDR3aa: CASRAGTNSYEQYF
v_gene: TRBV10-3; d_gene: NA; j_gene: TRBJ2-6; abundance: NA; CDR3nt: TGTGCCATCAGTGTTGAGGCTGGGGCCAACGTCCTGACTTTC; CDR3aa: CAISVEAGANVLTF
v_gene: TRBV19; d_gene: NA; j_gene: TRBJ1-1; abundance: NA; CDR3nt: TGTGCCAGTAGTGCACAGGCTACTGAAGCTTTCTTT; CDR3aa: CASSAQATEAFF
v_gene: TRBV30; d_gene: TRBD1; j_gene: TRBJ2-1; abundance: NA; CDR3nt: TGTGCCTGGAGTGTACGGGGACAGGTCCCCTACAATGAGCAGTTCTTC; CDR3aa: CAWSVRGQVPYNEQFF
v_gene: TRBV7-6; d_gene: NA; j_gene: TRBJ2-7; abundance: NA; CDR3nt: TGTGCCAGCAGCTTAGGTCCAAGCTCCTACGAGCAGTACTTC; CDR3aa: CASSLGPSSYEQYF
v_gene: TRBV4-2; d_gene: TRBD1; j_gene: TRBJ1-5; abundance: NA; CDR3nt: TGTGCCAGCAGCTTGGGACAGGGGGATCAGCCCCAGCATTTT; CDR3aa: CASSLGQGDQPQHF
v_gene: TRBV4-3; d_gene: TRBD1; j_gene: TRBJ2-7; abundance: NA; CDR3nt: TGCGCCAGCAGCCAAGAGGGACAGGGGAACTCCTACGAGCAGTACTTC; CDR3aa: CASSQEGQGNSYEQYF
v_gene: TRBV11-2; d_gene: TRBD1; j_gene: TRBJ1-2; abundance: NA; CDR3nt: TGTGCCAGCAGCGCGGACAGGCCTTGGGGCTACACCTTC; CDR3aa: CASSADRPWGYTF
v_gene: TRBV29-1; d_gene: TRBD1; j_gene: TRBJ1-2; abundance: NA; CDR3nt: TGCAGCGTAGCCGGGACAGGTTATGGCTACACCTTC; CDR3aa: CSVAGTGYGYTF
v_gene: TRBV9; d_gene: TRBD2; j_gene: TRBJ2-3; abundance: NA; CDR3nt: TGTGCCAGCTCCCTAGAGGTAGCGGGGGGTGGGGATACGCAGTATTTT; CDR3aa: CASSLEVAGGGDTQYF
v_gene: TRBV10-3; d_gene: NA; j_gene: TRBJ2-3; abundance: NA; CDR3nt: TGTGCCATCAGTGGACCGGGACGGGGGAGCACAGATACGCAGTATTTT; CDR3aa: CAISGPGRGSTDTQYF
v_gene: TRBV14; d_gene: TRBD2; j_gene: TRBJ2-7; abundance: NA; CDR3nt: TGTGCCAGCAGCCAACTTGCTAGCGGAAGGATGAGCTCCTACGAGCAGTACTTC; CDR3aa: CASSQLASGRMSSYEQYF
v_gene: TRBV6-5; d_gene: NA; j_gene: TRBJ1-2; abundance: once; CDR3nt: TGTGCCAGCCGACCTGGGGGCGCCGAAAAAGGCTACACCTTC; CDR3aa: CASRPGGAEKGYTF
v_gene: TRBV30; d_gene: NA; j_gene: TRBJ1-6; abundance: NA; CDR3nt: TGTGCCTGGAGTGTACCCGGGGTGGGGAATTCACCCCTCCACTTT; CDR3aa: CAWSVPGVGNSPLHF
v_gene: TRBV7-2; d_gene: NA; j_gene: TRBJ2-5; abundance: NA; CDR3nt: TGTGCCAGCAGCCCACCAAACGCTCAAGAGACCCAGTACTTC; CDR3aa: CASSPPNAQETQYF
v_gene: TRBV15; d_gene: NA; j_gene: TRBJ1-6; abundance: NA; CDR3nt: TGTGCCACCAGCAAGCGCGCCGCGGGTTCACCCCTCCACTTT; CDR3aa: CATSKRAAGSPLHF
v_gene: TRBV10-3; d_gene: NA; j_gene: TRBJ2-2; abundance: NA; CDR3nt: TGTGCCATCAGAGGGGAGTGGGACACCGGGGAGCTGTTTTTT; CDR3aa: CAIRGEWDTGELFF
v_gene: TRBV28; d_gene: NA; j_gene: TRBJ1-1; abundance: NA; CDR3nt: TGTGCCAGCACCGCTAGTAAGGGGCAGTACACTGAAGCTTTCTTT; CDR3aa: CASTASKGQYTEAFF
v_gene: TRBV28; d_gene: TRBD1; j_gene: TRBJ2-1; abundance: NA; CDR3nt: TGTGCCAGCAGTTGGTTCTCGGGACAGCATTACAATGAGCAGTTCTTC; CDR3aa: CASSWFSGQHYNEQFF
v_gene: TRBV7-2; d_gene: NA; j_gene: TRBJ2-7; abundance: NA; CDR3nt: TGTGCCAGCAGCCCCTTAGGGCCTAAGGGCGAGCAGTACTTC; CDR3aa: CASSPLGPKGEQYF
v_gene: TRBV27; d_gene: NA; j_gene: TRBJ2-7; abundance: NA; CDR3nt: TGTGCCAGCAGTTTTGGCGGGGGCCCCTACGAGCAGTACTTC; CDR3aa: CASSFGGGPYEQYF
v_gene: TRBV6-1; d_gene: NA; j_gene: TRBJ2-7; abundance: once; CDR3nt: TGTGCCAGCGGACTGGGGTACGAGCAGTACTTC; CDR3aa: CASGLGYEQYF
v_gene: TRBV20-1; d_gene: NA; j_gene: TRBJ2-7; abundance: NA; CDR3nt: TGCAGTGCTAGAGCCGTTGACGAGCAGTACTTC; CDR3aa: CSARAVDEQYF
v_gene: TRBV6-6; d_gene: NA; j_gene: TRBJ1-5; abundance: NA; CDR3nt: TGTGCCACCCGAGAGAGAGTTGCTAATCAGCCCCAGCATTTT; CDR3aa: CATRERVANQPQHF
v_gene: TRBV7-2; d_gene: NA; j_gene: TRBJ2-7; abundance: NA; CDR3nt: TGTGCCAGCAGCGAAGGGAGATTGGGGTCCTACGAGCAGTACTTC; CDR3aa: CASSEGRLGSYEQYF
v_gene: TRBV28; d_gene: NA; j_gene: TRBJ1-4; abundance: NA; CDR3nt: TGTGCCAGCTCCCCCGGGGGTTTGGATAATGAAAAACTGTTTTTT; CDR3aa: CASSPGGLDNEKLFF
v_gene: TRBV7-9; d_gene: TRBD2; j_gene: TRBJ2-3; abundance: NA; CDR3nt: TGTGCCAGCAGTTCGAGCGGGGGCACAGATACGCAGTATTTT; CDR3aa: CASSSSGGTDTQYF
v_gene: TRBV2; d_gene: NA; j_gene: TRBJ2-1; abundance: NA; CDR3nt: TGTGCCAGCACCAACGCCAATGAGCAGTTCTTC; CDR3aa: CASTNANEQFF
v_gene: TRBV5-1; d_gene: TRBD1; j_gene: TRBJ2-7; abundance: NA; CDR3nt: TGCGCCAGCAGTTCGACAGGGGGCAACGAGCAGTACTTC; CDR3aa: CASSSTGGNEQYF
v_gene: TRBV7-3; d_gene: TRBD2; j_gene: TRBJ2-2; abundance: NA; CDR3nt: TGTGCCAGCAGCTTACGCCATGGGACTATCGGGACCGGGGAGCTGTTTTTT; CDR3aa: CASSLRHGTIGTGELFF
v_gene: TRBV7-9; d_gene: TRBD1; j_gene: TRBJ2-7; abundance: NA; CDR3nt: TGTGCCAGCAGCCCCCAGGCGACAGGGACAATTAACTACGAGCAGTACTTC; CDR3aa: CASSPQATGTINYEQYF
v_gene: TRBV30; d_gene: NA; j_gene: TRBJ1-1; abundance: NA; CDR3nt: TGTGCCTGGAAGGACAGTAAGCCGGCTGAAGCTTTCTTT; CDR3aa: CAWKDSKPAEAFF
v_gene: TRBV9; d_gene: TRBD2; j_gene: TRBJ2-7; abundance: NA; CDR3nt: TGTGCCAGCAGCACAGGACTAGCGGGCTTCTACGAGCAGTACTTC; CDR3aa: CASSTGLAGFYEQYF
v_gene: TRBV4-1; d_gene: TRBD2; j_gene: TRBJ2-3; abundance: NA; CDR3nt: TGCGCCAGCAGCCACCCACTAGCGGGGAACCTCACAGATACGCAGTATTTT; CDR3aa: CASSHPLAGNLTDTQYF
v_gene: TRBV5-4; d_gene: NA; j_gene: TRBJ1-3; abundance: NA; CDR3nt: TGTGCCAGCAGCCGGGCCCAGACGGGAAACACCATATATTTT; CDR3aa: CASSRAQTGNTIYF
v_gene: TRBV11-2; d_gene: NA; j_gene: TRBJ2-7; abundance: NA; CDR3nt: TGTGCCAGCAGTGTGGTGGACGGGAGTGGCTACGAGCAGTACTTC; CDR3aa: CASSVVDGSGYEQYF
v_gene: TRBV2; d_gene: NA; j_gene: TRBJ1-4; abundance: NA; CDR3nt: TGTGCCAGCAGGACTCTGAGTGAAAAACTGTTTTTT; CDR3aa: CASRTLSEKLFF
v_gene: TRBV4-1; d_gene: NA; j_gene: TRBJ1-3; abundance: NA; CDR3nt: TGCGCCAGCAGCCAAGATCGTCCGGGAAACACCATATATTTT; CDR3aa: CASSQDRPGNTIYF
v_gene: TRBV6-6; d_gene: NA; j_gene: TRBJ1-5; abundance: NA; CDR3nt: TGTGCCAGCAGTTACTCTTCCCTTAGCAATCAGCCCCAGCATTTT; CDR3aa: CASSYSSLSNQPQHF